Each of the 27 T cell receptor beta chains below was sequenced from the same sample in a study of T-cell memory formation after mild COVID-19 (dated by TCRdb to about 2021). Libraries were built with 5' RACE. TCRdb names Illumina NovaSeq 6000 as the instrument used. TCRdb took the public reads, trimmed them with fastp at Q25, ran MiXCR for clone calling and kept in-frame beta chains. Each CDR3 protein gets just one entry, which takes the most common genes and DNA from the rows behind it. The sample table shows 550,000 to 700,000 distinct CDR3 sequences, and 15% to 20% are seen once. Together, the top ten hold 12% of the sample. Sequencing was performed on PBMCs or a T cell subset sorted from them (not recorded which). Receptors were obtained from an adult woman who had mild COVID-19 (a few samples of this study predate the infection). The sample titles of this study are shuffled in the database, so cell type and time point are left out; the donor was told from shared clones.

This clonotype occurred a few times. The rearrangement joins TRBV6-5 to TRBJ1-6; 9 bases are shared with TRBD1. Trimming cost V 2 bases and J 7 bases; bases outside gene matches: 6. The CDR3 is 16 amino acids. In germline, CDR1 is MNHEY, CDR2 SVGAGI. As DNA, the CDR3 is TGTGCCAGCAGTTACCCCTCCGGGACAGGGAATTCACCCCTCCACTTT. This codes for CASSYPSGTGNSPLHF.

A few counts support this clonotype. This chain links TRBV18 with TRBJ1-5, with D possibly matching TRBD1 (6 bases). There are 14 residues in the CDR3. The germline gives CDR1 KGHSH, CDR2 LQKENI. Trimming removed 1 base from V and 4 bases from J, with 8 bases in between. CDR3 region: CASSPRGQNQPQHF. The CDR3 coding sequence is TGTGCCAGCTCACCACGGGGGCAGAATCAGCCCCAGCATTTT. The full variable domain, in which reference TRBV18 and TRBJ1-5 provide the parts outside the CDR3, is NAGVMQNPRHLVRRRGQEARLRCSPMKGHSHVYWYRQLPEEGLKFMVYLQKENIIDESGMPKERFSAEFPKEGPSILRIQQVVRGDSAAYFCASSPRGQNQPQHFGDGTRLSIL.

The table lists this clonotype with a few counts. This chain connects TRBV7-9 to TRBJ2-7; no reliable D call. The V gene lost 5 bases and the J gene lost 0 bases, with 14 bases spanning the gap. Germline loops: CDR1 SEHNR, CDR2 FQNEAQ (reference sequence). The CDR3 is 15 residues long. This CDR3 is CASSHEVAGSYEQYF. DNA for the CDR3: TGTGCCAGCAGCCACGAGGTAGCCGGCTCCTACGAGCAGTACTTC.

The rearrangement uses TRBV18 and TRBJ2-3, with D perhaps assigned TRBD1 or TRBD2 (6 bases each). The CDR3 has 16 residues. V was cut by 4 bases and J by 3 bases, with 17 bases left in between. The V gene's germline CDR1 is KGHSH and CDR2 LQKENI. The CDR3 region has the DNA TGTGCCAGCTCACTCCGGGGGCAATCGGGTACAGATACGCAGTATTTT. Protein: CASSLRGQSGTDTQYF.

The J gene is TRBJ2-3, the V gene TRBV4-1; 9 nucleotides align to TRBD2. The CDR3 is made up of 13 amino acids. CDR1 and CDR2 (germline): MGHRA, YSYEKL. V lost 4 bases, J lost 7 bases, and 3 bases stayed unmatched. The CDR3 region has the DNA TGCGCCAGCAGCCTTGCGGGGGGGAATACGCAGTATTTT. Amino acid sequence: CASSLAGGNTQYF.

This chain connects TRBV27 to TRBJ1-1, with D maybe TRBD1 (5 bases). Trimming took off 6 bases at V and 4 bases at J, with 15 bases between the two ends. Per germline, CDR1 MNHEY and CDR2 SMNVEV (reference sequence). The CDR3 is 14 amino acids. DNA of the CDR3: TGTGCCAGCAGGTCCGTCGGGGGGAGCACTGAAGCTTTCTTT. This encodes CASRSVGGSTEAFF.

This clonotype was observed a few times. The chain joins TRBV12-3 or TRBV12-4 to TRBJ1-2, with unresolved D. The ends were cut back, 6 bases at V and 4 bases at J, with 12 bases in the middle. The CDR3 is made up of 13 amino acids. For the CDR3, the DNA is TGTGCCAGCAGCGGACTCAACAGCTATGGCTACACCTTC. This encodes CASSGLNSYGYTF.

For the CDR3, the DNA is TGTGCCAGCAGTTCGGACGGTGGGTACAATGAGCAGTTCTTC. Translating gives CASSSDGGYNEQFF. The V and J genes are TRBV12-3 or TRBV12-4 and TRBJ2-1; D is unresolved. The CDR3 spans 14 residues. With 4 bases removed from V and 4 bases from J, the gap between germline ends came to 11 bases.

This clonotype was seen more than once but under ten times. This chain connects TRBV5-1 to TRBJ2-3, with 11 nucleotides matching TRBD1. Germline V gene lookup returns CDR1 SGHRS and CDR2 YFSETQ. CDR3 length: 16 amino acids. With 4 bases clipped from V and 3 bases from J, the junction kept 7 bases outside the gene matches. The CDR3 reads CASSMDRGRATDTQYF. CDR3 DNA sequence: TGCGCCAGCAGCATGGACAGGGGGCGCGCGACAGATACGCAGTATTTT. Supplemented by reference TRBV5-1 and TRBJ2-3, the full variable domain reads KAGVTQTPRYLIKTRGQQVTLSCSPISGHRSVSWYQQTPGQGLQFLFEYFSETQRNKGNFPGRFSGRQFSNSRSEMNVSTLELGDSALYLCASSMDRGRATDTQYFGPGTRLTVL.

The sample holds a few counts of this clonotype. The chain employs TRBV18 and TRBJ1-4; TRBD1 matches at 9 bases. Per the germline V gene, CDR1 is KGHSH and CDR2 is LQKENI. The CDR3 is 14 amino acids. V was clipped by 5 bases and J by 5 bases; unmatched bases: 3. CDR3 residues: CASSGTGLNEKLFF. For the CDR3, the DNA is TGTGCCAGCTCAGGGACAGGGCTCAATGAAAAACTGTTTTTT.

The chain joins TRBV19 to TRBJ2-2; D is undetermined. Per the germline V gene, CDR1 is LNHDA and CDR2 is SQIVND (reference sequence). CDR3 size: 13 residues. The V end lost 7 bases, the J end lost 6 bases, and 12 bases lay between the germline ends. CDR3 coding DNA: TGTGCCAGTACCCGTAGCTGGGCCGGGGAGCTGTTTTTT. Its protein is CASTRSWAGELFF.

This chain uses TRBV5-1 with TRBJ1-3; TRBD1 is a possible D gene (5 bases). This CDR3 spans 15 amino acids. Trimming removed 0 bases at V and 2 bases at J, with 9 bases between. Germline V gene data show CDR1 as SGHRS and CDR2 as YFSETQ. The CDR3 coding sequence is TGCGCCAGCAGCTTGGGCGACAGCGCTGGAAACACCATATATTTT. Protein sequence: CASSLGDSAGNTIYF.

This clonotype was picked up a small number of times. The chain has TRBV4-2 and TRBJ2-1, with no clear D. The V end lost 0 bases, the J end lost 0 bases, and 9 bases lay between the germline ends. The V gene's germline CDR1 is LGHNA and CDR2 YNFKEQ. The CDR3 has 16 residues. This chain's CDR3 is CASSQDSGYSYNEQFF. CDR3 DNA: TGTGCCAGCAGCCAAGATTCCGGATACTCCTACAATGAGCAGTTCTTC.

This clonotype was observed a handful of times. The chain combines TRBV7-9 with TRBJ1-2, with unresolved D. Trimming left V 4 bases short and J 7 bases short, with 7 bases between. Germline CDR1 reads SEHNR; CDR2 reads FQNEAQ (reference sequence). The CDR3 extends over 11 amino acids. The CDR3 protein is CASSSGSGYTF. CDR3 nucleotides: TGTGCCAGCAGCTCCGGATCTGGCTACACCTTC.

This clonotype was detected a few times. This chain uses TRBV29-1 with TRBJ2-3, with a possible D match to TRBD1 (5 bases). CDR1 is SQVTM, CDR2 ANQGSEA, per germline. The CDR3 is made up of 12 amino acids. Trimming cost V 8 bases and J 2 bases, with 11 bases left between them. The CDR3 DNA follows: TGCAGCTCCCAAGGGGCCACAGATACGCAGTATTTT. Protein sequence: CSSQGATDTQYF.

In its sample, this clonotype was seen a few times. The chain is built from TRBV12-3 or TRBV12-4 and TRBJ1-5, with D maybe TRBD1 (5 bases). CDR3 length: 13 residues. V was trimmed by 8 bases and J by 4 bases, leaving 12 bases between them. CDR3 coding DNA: TGTGCCAGCGCGGGGGGGGGTAATCAGCCCCAGCATTTT. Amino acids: CASAGGGNQPQHF.

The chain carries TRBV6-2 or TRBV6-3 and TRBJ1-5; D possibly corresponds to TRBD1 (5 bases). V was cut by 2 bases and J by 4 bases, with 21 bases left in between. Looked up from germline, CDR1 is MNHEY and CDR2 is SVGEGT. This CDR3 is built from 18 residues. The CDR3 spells CASSYTAGGHAINQPQHF. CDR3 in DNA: TGTGCCAGCAGTTACACGGCCGGAGGACACGCTATAAATCAGCCCCAGCATTTT.

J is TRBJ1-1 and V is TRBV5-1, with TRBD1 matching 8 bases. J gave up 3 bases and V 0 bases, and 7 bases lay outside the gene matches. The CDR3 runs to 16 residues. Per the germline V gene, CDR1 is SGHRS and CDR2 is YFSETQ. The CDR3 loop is CASSLDGQGKYTEAFF. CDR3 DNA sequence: TGCGCCAGCAGCTTGGACGGACAGGGAAAATACACTGAAGCTTTCTTT.

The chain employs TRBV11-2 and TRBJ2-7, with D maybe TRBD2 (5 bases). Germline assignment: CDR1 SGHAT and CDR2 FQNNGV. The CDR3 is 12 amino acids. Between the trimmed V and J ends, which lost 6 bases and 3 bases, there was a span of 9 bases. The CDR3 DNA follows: TGTGCCAGCAGTGGGAGTAACTACGAGCAGTACTTC. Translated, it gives CASSGSNYEQYF.

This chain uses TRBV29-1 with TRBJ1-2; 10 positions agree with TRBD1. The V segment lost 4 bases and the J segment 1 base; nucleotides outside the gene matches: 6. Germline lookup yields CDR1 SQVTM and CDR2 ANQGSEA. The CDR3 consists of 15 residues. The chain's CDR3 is CSVGAGTGDNYGYTF. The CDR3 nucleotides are TGCAGCGTTGGGGCCGGGACAGGGGATAACTATGGCTACACCTTC.

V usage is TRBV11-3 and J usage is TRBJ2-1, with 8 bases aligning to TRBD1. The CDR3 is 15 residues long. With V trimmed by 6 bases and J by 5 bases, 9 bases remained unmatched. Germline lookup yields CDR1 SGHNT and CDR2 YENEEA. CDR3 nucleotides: TGTGCCAGCAGGAGTCCGGGACAGGTCAACAATGAGCAGTTCTTC. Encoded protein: CASRSPGQVNNEQFF.

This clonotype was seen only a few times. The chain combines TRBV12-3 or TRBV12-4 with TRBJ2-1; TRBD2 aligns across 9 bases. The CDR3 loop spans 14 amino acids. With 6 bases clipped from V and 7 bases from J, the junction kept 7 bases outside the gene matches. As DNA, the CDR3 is TGTGCCAGCAGCCAGCGGGGGGCCAGGAATGAGCAGTTCTTC. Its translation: CASSQRGARNEQFF.

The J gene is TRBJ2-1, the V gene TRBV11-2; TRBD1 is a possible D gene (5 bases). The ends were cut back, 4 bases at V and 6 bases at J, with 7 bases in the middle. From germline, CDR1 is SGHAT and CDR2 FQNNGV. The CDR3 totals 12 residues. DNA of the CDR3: TGTGCCAGCAGCTCCAGGGTCAATGAGCAGTTCTTC. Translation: CASSSRVNEQFF.

The CDR3 coding sequence is TGTGCCAGCAGCCAAGGACTAGCGGGGTCAGTTAATACGCAGTATTTT. Protein sequence: CASSQGLAGSVNTQYF. This chain links TRBV3-1 with TRBJ2-3; 11 nucleotides line up with TRBD2. Germline CDR1 and CDR2: LGHDT and YNNKEL (reference sequence). The CDR3 is 16 residues long. V gave up 1 base and J gave up 7 bases; unmatched junction bases: 7.

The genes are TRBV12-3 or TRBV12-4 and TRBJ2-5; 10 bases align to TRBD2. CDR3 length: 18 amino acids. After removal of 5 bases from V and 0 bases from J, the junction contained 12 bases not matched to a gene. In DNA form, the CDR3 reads TGTGCCAGCAGTCCCAGGGGTAGCGGGGGGTGGTACCAAGAGACCCAGTACTTC. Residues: CASSPRGSGGWYQETQYF.

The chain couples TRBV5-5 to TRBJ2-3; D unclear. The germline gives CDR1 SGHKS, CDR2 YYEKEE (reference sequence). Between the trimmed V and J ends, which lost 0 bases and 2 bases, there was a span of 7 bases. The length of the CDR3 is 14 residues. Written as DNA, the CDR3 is TGTGCCAGCAGCTTGGACACCAACACAGATACGCAGTATTTT. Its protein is CASSLDTNTDTQYF.

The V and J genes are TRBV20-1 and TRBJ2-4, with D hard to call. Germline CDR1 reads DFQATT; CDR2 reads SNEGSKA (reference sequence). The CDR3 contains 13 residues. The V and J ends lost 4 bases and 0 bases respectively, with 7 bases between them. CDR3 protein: CSAISLAKNIQYF. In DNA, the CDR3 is TGCAGTGCTATATCCCTAGCCAAAAACATTCAGTACTTC.